Below, 17 T cell receptor beta chains from the same sample are listed, as sequenced in a study of tumor-infiltrating lymphocytes in primary liver carcinoma. Total RNA and DNA came together from roughly 20-30 mg of bulk tissue without cell sorting. Starting material of 450 to 500 ng total RNA yielded TCR beta cDNA via a constant-region primer. Libraries of TCR beta came from three nested multiplex PCR rounds with slightly modified ARM-PCR. Primers for the first two PCR rounds were TRBV1-TRBV30 forward primers and a C-beta reverse primer (around 11 cycles per round). TCRdb reprocessed the multiplex PCR reads with MiXCR, giving one entry per CDR3 protein. Altogether 95,000 to 150,000 distinct CDR3 sequences are present, around two thirds being singletons, with the ten largest covering approximately 9.7%. Sequences were obtained from liver tumor tissue from sampling region 1. Subset denoted: tumor region T1, superior pole. The receptors were sampled from a woman aged 60-75 years with primary liver carcinoma and hepatitis B virus infection.

This clonotype was counted at least ten times. The chain couples TRBV5-1 to TRBJ1-4; D uncertain. The CDR3 is 15 residues long. Germline loops: CDR1 SGHRS, CDR2 YFSETQ. Trimming pared 0 bases from V and 5 bases from J, leaving 11 bases between. The CDR3, as DNA: TGCGCCAGCAGCTTGGGCGGATCATCAAATGAAAAACTGTTTTTT. Residues: CASSLGGSSNEKLFF.

This clonotype was seen a handful of times. V is TRBV30 and J is TRBJ1-1, with D tentatively TRBD1 (6 bases). This CDR3 contains 15 residues. The ends were cut back, 4 bases at V and 4 bases at J, with 19 bases in the middle. Germline values: CDR1 GTSNPN, CDR2 SVGIG (reference sequence). CDR3 protein: CAWTKLGGRATEAFF. Written as DNA, the CDR3 is TGTGCCTGGACCAAACTCGGGGGGCGCGCCACTGAAGCTTTCTTT.

Worth noting for this clonotype: A read error may be the cause here, since a much bigger clone is one base away. The rearrangement joins TRBV12-3 or TRBV12-4 to TRBJ2-5; D gene uncertain. The CDR3 runs to 12 residues. V lost 6 bases, J lost 10 bases, and 15 bases lay in between. CDR3 bases: TGTGCCAGCAGGGACCGCCCGGGTATCCAGTACTTC. Amino acid sequence: CASRDRPGIQYF.

With respect to this clonotype: This clone may be a read error of a much larger clone one base away. CDR3 in amino acids: CRVTLTPQPGGTQYF. CDR3 coding DNA: TGCAGAGTTACACTTACCCCGCAGCCGGGGGGTACGCAGTATTTT. J is TRBJ2-3 and V is TRBV29-1; 7 bases are shared with TRBD2. The germline V gene encodes CDR1 SQVTM and CDR2 ANQGSEA. This CDR3 comprises 15 residues.

This clonotype came up once. A read error is possible here, since a much larger clone lies one base away. V is TRBV4-1 and J is TRBJ2-5, with a tentative D call TRBD2 (5 bases). V was pared by 5 bases and J by 5 bases, with 21 bases between. The CDR3 sequence is 16 residues long. Germline V CDR1 and CDR2: MGHRA, YSYEKL. The CDR3 DNA reads TGCGCCAGCAGCACCCGATGCCGGGCCTGGGAGGAGACCCAGTACTTC. This sequence encodes CASSTRCRAWEETQYF.

As concerns this clonotype: Being one base from a much bigger clone, this may be a read error. The chain couples TRBV5-8 to TRBJ1-6; D perhaps matches TRBD1 (5 bases). Per germline, CDR1 SGHTS and CDR2 YDEGEE. V was pared by 2 bases and J by 6 bases, with 12 bases between. The CDR3 length is 15 residues. The CDR3 DNA reads as TGTGCCAGCAGCTTTTTCGACGGGACTAATTCACCCCTCCACTTT. This gives the protein CASSFFDGTNSPLHF.

About this clonotype itself: A read error may account for a junction end that differs from germline. The chain is built from TRBV28 and TRBJ1-1; D gene uncertain. The CDR3 is 14 residues long. In germline, CDR1 is MDHEN, CDR2 SYDVKM. The CDR3 DNA is TGTGCGAGCAGTTTACCTCCTGGAAACATTGAAGCTTTCTTT. Translating it yields CASSLPPGNIEAFF.

At least ten counts were recorded for this clonotype. The rearrangement joins TRBV6-1 to TRBJ2-2, with D uncertain. Trimming removed 4 bases at V and 5 bases at J, with 11 bases between. The germline V gene encodes CDR1 MNHNS and CDR2 SASEGT. The CDR3 is 14 amino acids. CDR3 in amino acids: CASSGTGETGELFF. As DNA, the CDR3 is TGTGCCAGCAGTGGGACCGGAGAGACCGGGGAGCTGTTTTTT.

V is TRBV7-9 and J is TRBJ2-7; D is undetermined. Trimming stripped 1 base from V and 3 bases from J, with 10 bases between. Per germline, CDR1 SEHNR and CDR2 FQNEAQ (reference sequence). The CDR3 is 14 amino acids. The CDR3: CASSLEYGDYEQYF. DNA for the CDR3: TGTGCCAGCAGCTTAGAGTACGGCGACTACGAGCAGTACTTC.

This clonotype is medium-sized in the sample. The J gene is TRBJ1-1, the V gene TRBV6-2 or TRBV6-3; 8 nucleotides align to TRBD1. The CDR3 is 11 amino acids. Germline assignment: CDR1 MNHEY and CDR2 SVGEGT. Trimming took 8 bases from V and 8 from J; bases not matched to a gene: 4. CDR3 in DNA: TGTGCCAGCGGGGGACAGGCCGAAGCTTTCTTT. It is translated as CASGGQAEAFF.

Concerning this clonotype itself: An end of the junction differs from the germline gene, which may be a read error. J is TRBJ2-2 and V is TRBV11-2, with D unresolved. This CDR3 comprises 12 residues. Germline assignment: CDR1 SGHAT and CDR2 FQNNGV. CDR3 sequence (DNA): TGTGCCAGCAGGGTACACACCAGGGAGCTGTTTTTT. It encodes CASRVHTRELFF.

This clonotype occurred once. The genes are TRBV28 and TRBJ2-7; D remains ambiguous. Germline assignment: CDR1 MDHEN and CDR2 SYDVKM. V was clipped by 8 bases and J by 7 bases, with 15 bases between them. The CDR3 has 12 residues. The CDR3 loop reads CASGPARREQYF. For the CDR3, the DNA is TGTGCCAGCGGACCCGCCCGTAGGGAGCAGTACTTC.

This clonotype has a single count. The chain carries TRBV11-2 and TRBJ2-1; 7 bases match TRBD1. V lost 4 bases, J lost 3 bases, and 12 bases stayed unmatched. Per the germline V gene, CDR1 is SGHAT and CDR2 is FQNNGV. The CDR3 totals 17 residues. CDR3 bases: TGTGCCAGCAGCTCTCACCTGGGACAGAGATTCTACAATGAGCAGTTCTTC. This encodes CASSSHLGQRFYNEQFF.

A remark on this clonotype: An end of the junction differs from the germline gene, which may be a read error. The chain has TRBV11-2 and TRBJ2-4; TRBD2 matches at 9 bases. The CDR3 has 16 amino acids. Germline-derived CDR1 and CDR2 are SGHAT and FQNNGV. This CDR3 reads CASSLGSGSASYIQYF. The CDR3 nucleotides read TGTGCCAGCAGCTTAGGTAGCGGGAGCGCCTCTTACATTCAATACTTT.

The rearrangement links TRBV7-2 to TRBJ2-1, with D perhaps TRBD1 or TRBD2 (5 bases each). The CDR3 is 13 residues long. V lost 5 bases to trimming and J lost 8 bases, with 13 bases between them. CDR1 SGHTA and CDR2 FQGNSA come from the germline V gene. The chain's CDR3 is CASSRVGGHEQFF. The CDR3 nucleotides read TGTGCCAGCAGCCGCGTTGGGGGACATGAGCAGTTCTTC.

A note on this clonotype: A much larger clone differs from this one at a single base, so this may be a read error. The CDR3 does not close with the conserved phenylalanine or tryptophan, likely indicating a read error. The V gene is TRBV12-3 or TRBV12-4, the J gene TRBJ2-7; D possibly corresponds to TRBD2 (6 bases). Trimming took off 5 bases at V and 2 bases at J, with 13 bases between the two ends. The CDR3 contains 14 residues. DNA of the CDR3: TGTGCCAGCAGTCAAGCTCGGGGGACCTACGAGCAGTACTGC. Encoded protein: CASSQARGTYEQYC.

This clonotype occurred a few times. J is TRBJ2-3 and V is TRBV5-1, with a tentative D call TRBD2 (5 bases). The germline V gene has CDR1 SGHRS and CDR2 YFSETQ. CDR3 length: 16 amino acids. Trimming took off 4 bases at V and 2 bases at J, with 17 bases between the two ends. The CDR3 sequence: CASSLPTNPDTDTQYF. The CDR3 nucleotides read TGCGCCAGCAGCCTCCCGACTAACCCCGACACAGATACGCAGTATTTT.